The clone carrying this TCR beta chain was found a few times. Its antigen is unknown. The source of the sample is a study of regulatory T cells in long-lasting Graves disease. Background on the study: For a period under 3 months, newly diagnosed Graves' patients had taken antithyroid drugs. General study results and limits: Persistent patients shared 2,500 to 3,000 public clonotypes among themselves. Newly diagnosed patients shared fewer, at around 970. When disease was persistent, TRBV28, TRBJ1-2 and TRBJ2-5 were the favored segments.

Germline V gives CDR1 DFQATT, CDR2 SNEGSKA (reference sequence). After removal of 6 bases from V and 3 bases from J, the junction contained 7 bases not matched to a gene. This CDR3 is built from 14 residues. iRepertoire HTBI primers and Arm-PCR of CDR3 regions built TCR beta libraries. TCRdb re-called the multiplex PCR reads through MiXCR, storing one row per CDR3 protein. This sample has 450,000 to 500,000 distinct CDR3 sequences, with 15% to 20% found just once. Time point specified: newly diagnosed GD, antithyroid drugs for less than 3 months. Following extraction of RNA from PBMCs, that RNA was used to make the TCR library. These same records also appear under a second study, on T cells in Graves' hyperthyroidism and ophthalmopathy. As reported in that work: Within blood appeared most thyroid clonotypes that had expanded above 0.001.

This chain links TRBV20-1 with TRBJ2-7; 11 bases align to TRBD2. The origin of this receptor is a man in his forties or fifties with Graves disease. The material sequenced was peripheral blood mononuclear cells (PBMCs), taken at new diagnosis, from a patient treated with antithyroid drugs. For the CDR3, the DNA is TGCAGTGCCAAGGGACTAGCGGACATCTACGAGCAGTACTTC. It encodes CSAKGLADIYEQYF.